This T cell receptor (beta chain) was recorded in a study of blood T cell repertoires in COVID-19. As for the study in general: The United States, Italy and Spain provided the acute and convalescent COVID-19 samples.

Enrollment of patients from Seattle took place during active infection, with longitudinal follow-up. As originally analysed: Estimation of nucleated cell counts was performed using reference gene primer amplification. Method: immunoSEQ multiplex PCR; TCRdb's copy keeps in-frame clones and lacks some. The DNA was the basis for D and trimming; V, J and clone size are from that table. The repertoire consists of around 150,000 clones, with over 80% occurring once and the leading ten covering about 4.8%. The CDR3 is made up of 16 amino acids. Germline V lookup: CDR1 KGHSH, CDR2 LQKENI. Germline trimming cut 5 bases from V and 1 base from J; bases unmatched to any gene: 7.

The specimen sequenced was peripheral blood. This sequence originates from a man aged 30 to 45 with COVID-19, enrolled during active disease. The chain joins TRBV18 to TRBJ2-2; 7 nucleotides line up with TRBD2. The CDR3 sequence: CASSSGTPGNTGELFF. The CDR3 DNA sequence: TGTGCCAGCTCAAGCGGGACTCCAGGGAACACCGGGGAGCTGTTTTTT.